This T cell receptor (beta chain) emerged from a study of blood T cell repertoires in COVID-19. Study-wide background: Sites in the United States, Italy and Spain provided acute and convalescent COVID-19 samples. T cells, B-cell-depleted T cells, or PBMCs provided the cDNA or gDNA that served as material.

The V gene lost 0 bases and the J gene lost 1 base, with 10 bases spanning the gap. CDR3 length equals 15 residues. Germline CDR1 and CDR2: SGHTS and YDEGEE. The table came from immunoSEQ multiplex PCR; TCRdb's copy has only in-frame clones and leaves some out. The repertoire holds some 74,000 clones, 88% seen once, with approximately 6.8% in the top ten. This receptor was identified in an elderly woman with acute or convalescent COVID-19. The J gene is TRBJ1-1, the V gene TRBV5-8; D remains unclear. Sequenced input: peripheral blood. CDR3 in DNA: TGTGCCAGCAGCTTGGCCCGGGTTAGGAACACTGAAGCTTTCTTT. Its translation is CASSLARVRNTEAFF.